This T cell receptor (beta chain) was sequenced in a study of regulatory T cells in long-lasting Graves disease. V lost 5 bases, J lost 5 bases, and 8 bases stayed unmatched. This CDR3 has 17 amino acids. Germline lookup yields CDR1 SGHVS and CDR2 FNYEAQ. To make TCR beta libraries, researchers used iRepertoire HTBI primers and Arm-PCR of CDR3 regions. TCRdb ran MiXCR on the multiplex PCR reads and lists one entry per CDR3 protein. The sample has roughly 530,000 distinct CDR3 sequences; about 15% are singletons. Time point reported: newly diagnosed GD, antithyroid drugs for less than 3 months. TCR sequences were obtained from RNA taken from PBMCs. These data were likewise used in another study, on T cells in Graves' hyperthyroidism and ophthalmopathy.

V gene TRBV7-6 combines with J gene TRBJ2-2; 13 nucleotides line up with TRBD2. This sequence was found in a woman aged 35-65 years with Graves disease. The sample was peripheral blood mononuclear cells (PBMCs), taken at new diagnosis, from a patient treated with antithyroid drugs. This CDR3 is CASSLILAGGRTGELFF. The CDR3 DNA reads as TGTGCCAGCAGCCTGATACTAGCGGGGGGGAGAACCGGGGAGCTGTTTTTT.